The clone carrying this TCR beta chain came up a few times. The antigen is undetermined. This specimen comes from a study of T-cell memory formation after mild COVID-19. Study-level findings and limits: A second wave expanding day 15 to 37 was CD4+-biased; contracting clones were balanced.

Trimming stripped 1 base from V and 5 bases from J, with 17 bases between. The germline V gene has CDR1 SGHTA and CDR2 FQGNSA. This CDR3 comprises 16 residues. TCR alpha and TCR beta cDNA libraries carrying sample barcodes and UMIs came from 5'RACE with constant-segment primers. One entry per CDR3 protein results from TCRdb running MiXCR on the 5' RACE reads. The sample lists under 650,000 distinct CDR3 sequences, under 20% occurring once. The receptor's source is an adult woman who had mild COVID-19 (a few samples of this study predate the infection). Cell type and time point are not known. The V and J genes are TRBV7-2 and TRBJ2-5; possible D gene TRBD2, 6 bases. Sequences were obtained from PBMCs or a T cell subset sorted from them (not recorded which). The CDR3 here is CASSLGGKGTGETQYF. The CDR3 DNA reads as TGTGCCAGCAGCTTAGGTGGTAAAGGGACTGGCGAGACCCAGTACTTC.